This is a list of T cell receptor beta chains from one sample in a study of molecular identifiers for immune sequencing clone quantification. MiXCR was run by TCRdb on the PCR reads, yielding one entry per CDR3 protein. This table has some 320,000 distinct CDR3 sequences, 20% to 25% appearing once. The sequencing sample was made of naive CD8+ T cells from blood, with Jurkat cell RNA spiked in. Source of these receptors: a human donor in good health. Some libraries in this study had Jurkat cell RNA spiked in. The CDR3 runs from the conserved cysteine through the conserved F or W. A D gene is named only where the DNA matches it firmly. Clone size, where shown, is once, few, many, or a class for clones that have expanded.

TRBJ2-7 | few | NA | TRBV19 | CASSIDVGVGSHEQYF | TGTGCCAGTAGTATAGATGTCGGCGTCGGGTCCCACGAGCAGTACTTC
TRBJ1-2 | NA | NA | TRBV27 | CASSFIPPYGYPF | TGTGCCAGCAGTTTCATACCACCCTATGGCTACCCCTTC
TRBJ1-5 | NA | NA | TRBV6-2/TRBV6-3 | CASSYSVYENQPQHF | TGTGCCAGCAGTTACTCGGTTTATGAGAATCAGCCCCAGCATTTT
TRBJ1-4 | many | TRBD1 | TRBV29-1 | CSVMLPGQGIKLFF | TGCAGCGTTATGCTCCCGGGACAGGGGATTAAACTGTTTTTT
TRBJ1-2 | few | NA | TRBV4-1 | CASSPKGGDYGYTF | TGCGCCAGCAGCCCCAAGGGAGGAGACTATGGCTACACCTTC
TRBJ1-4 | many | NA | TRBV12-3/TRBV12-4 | CASSLAGPNEKLFF | TGTGCCAGCAGTTTAGCGGGGCCTAATGAAAAACTGTTTTTT
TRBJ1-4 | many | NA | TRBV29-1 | CSVRTEDNEKLFF | TGCAGCGTTAGGACGGAGGATAATGAAAAACTGTTTTTT
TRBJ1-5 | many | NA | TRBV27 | CASTPGVGNQPQHF | TGTGCCAGTACCCCGGGGGTTGGCAATCAGCCCCAGCATTTT
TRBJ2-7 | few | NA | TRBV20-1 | CSALSLGISFEQYF | TGCAGTGCTCTATCCCTCGGGATATCCTTCGAGCAGTACTTC
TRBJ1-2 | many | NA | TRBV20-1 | CSARGQGLRGTYGYTF | TGCAGTGCTAGAGGTCAGGGCCTCAGAGGTACCTATGGCTACACCTTC